This T cell receptor (beta chain) derives from a study of early T cells in non-severe SARS-CoV-2 infection. Study at large: Bulk RNA from unsorted whole blood was sequenced; chains were unpaired.

The protocol attached unique molecular identifiers to individual cDNA molecules. In TCRdb, the 5' RACE reads were re-called with MiXCR into one record per CDR3 protein. Found here are 60,000 or so distinct CDR3 sequences, 12% of them singletons; the top ten hold around 4.5%. Study results and caveats: Matches to VDJdb favored anti-spike CD8 responses and missed private and CD4 specificities.

Germline V gene lookup returns CDR1 SGHVS and CDR2 FQNEAQ. V gave up 6 bases and J gave up 6 bases, with 6 bases separating them. This CDR3 contains 11 residues. As regards this clonotype: Its target is unknown. This clone may be a read error of a much larger clone one base away. Likely a read error: the CDR3 ends without its conserved phenylalanine or tryptophan.

The sequence was obtained from an adult who was a healthcare worker with PCR-confirmed SARS-CoV-2 infection or an uninfected control (not recorded which). V and J are TRBV7-8 and TRBJ1-5; D remains ambiguous. Sequences were obtained from whole blood. The CDR3: CASSSLQPQHL. The DNA of the CDR3 is TGTGCCAGCAGTTCTCTTCAGCCCCAGCATCTT.